This T cell receptor (beta chain) was profiled in a study of identical twins. TCRdb reprocessed the 5' RACE reads via MiXCR and lists one record per CDR3 protein. The sample records 210,000 or so distinct CDR3 sequences, less than 8% being singletons. Germline CDR1 is SGHTA and CDR2 is FQGNSA. The CDR3 has 16 amino acids. V lost 5 bases and J lost 3; bases outside the gene matches: 9. These same data were also listed under a study on yellow fever vaccine responses in identical twins. Turning to that study: Vaccine T cell responses of twins reportedly seemed partly convergent and partly personalized.

Material: memory (CD45RO+) T cells sorted from blood. The V gene is TRBV7-2, the J gene TRBJ2-3; TRBD2 aligns across 9 bases. The sequence was collected from a woman between 18 and 29 years old in good health. The CDR3 is CASSMKGAGGTDTQYF. CDR3 in DNA: TGTGCCAGCAGCATGAAGGGGGCGGGGGGGACAGATACGCAGTATTTT.